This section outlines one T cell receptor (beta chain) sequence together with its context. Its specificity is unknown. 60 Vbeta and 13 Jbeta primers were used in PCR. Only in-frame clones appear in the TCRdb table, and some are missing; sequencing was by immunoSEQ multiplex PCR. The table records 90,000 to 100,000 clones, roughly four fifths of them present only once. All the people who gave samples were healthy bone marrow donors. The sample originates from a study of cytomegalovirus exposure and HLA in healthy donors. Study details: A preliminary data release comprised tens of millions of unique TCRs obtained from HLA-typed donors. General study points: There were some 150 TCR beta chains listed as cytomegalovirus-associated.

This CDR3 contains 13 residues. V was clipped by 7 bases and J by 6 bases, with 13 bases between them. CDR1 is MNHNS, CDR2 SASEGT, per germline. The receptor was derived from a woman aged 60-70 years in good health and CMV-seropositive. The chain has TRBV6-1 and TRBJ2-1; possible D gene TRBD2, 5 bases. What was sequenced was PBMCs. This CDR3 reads CASTGWETNEQFF. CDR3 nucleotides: TGTGCCAGCACCGGTTGGGAGACCAATGAGCAGTTCTTC.